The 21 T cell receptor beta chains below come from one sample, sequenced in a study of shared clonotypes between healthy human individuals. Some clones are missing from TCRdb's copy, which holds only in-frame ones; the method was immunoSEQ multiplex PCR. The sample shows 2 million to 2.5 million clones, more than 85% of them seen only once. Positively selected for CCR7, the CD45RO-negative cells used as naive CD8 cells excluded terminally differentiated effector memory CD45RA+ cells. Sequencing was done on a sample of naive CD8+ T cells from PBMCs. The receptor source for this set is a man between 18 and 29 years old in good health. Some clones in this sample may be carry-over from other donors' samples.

For the CDR3, the DNA is TGTGCCAGCAGCACACCGCAGACTAGCGGATACGAGCAGTACTTC. Amino acids: CASSTPQTSGYEQYF. This sequence joins TRBV7-9 and TRBJ2-7, with 9 nucleotides matching TRBD2. The ends lost 5 bases at V and 4 bases at J; junction bases unmatched: 9. Germline V gene data show CDR1 as SEHNR and CDR2 as FQNEAQ (reference sequence). CDR3 length equals 15 residues.

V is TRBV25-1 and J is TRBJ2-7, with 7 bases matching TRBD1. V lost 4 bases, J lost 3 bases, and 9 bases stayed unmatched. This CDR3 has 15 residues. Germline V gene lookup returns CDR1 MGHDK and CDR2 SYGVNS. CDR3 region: CASSGGGRGNYEQYF. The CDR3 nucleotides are TGTGCCAGCAGTGGAGGGGGCAGGGGGAACTACGAGCAGTACTTC.

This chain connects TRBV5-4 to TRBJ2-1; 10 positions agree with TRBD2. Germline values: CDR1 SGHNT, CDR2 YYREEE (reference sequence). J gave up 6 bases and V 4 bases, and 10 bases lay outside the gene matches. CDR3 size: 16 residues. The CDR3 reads CASSLPSSGRINEQFF. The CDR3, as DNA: TGTGCCAGCAGCCTCCCGTCTAGCGGGAGAATCAATGAGCAGTTCTTC.

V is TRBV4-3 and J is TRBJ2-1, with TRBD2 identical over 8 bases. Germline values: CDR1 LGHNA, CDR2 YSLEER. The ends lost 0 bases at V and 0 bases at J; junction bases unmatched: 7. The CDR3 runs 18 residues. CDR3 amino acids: CASSQEGVAGSSYNEQFF. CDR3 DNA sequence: TGCGCCAGCAGCCAAGAAGGGGTAGCGGGGAGCTCCTACAATGAGCAGTTCTTC.

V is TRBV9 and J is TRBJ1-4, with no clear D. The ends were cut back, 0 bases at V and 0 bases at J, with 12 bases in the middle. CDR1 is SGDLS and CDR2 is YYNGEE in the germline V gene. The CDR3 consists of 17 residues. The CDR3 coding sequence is TGTGCCAGCAGCGTAGATCAGTCAGTCACAACTAATGAAAAACTGTTTTTT. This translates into CASSVDQSVTTNEKLFF.

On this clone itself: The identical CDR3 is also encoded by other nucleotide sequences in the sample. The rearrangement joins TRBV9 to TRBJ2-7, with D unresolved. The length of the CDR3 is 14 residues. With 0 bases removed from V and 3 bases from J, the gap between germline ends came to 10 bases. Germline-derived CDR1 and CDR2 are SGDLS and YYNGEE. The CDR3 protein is CASSVGVGNYEQYF. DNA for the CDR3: TGTGCCAGCAGCGTAGGGGTAGGGAACTACGAGCAGTACTTC.

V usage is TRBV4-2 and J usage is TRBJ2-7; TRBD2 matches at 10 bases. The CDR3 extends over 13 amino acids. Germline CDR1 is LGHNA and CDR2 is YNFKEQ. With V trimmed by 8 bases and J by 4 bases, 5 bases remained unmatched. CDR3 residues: CASGPSGSYEQYF. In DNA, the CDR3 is TGTGCCAGCGGCCCTAGCGGGAGTTACGAGCAGTACTTC.

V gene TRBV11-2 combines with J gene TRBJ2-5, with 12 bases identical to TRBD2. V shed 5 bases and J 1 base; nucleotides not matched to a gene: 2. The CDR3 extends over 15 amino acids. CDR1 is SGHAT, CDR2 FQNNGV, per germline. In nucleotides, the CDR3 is TGTGCCAGCAGCGGGGGACTAGCGGGCCAAGAGACCCAGTACTTC. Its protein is CASSGGLAGQETQYF.

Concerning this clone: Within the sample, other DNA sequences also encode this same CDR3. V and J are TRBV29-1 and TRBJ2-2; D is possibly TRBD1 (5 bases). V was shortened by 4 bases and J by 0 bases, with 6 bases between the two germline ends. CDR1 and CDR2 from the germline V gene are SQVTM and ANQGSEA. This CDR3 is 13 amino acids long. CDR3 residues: CSVVGANTGELFF. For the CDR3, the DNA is TGCAGCGTTGTAGGGGCGAACACCGGGGAGCTGTTTTTT.

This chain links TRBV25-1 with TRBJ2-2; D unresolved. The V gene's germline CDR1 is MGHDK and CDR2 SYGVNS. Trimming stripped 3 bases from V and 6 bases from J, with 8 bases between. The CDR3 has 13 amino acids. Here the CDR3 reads CASSDIGSGELFF. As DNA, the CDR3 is TGTGCCAGCAGTGATATCGGGTCCGGGGAGCTGTTTTTT.

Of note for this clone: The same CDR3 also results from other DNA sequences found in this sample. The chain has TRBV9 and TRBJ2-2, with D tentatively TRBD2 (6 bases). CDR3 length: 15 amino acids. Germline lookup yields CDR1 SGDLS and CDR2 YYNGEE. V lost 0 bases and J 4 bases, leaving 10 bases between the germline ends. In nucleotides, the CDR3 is TGTGCCAGCAGCGTAGGTAGCGGAACCACCGGGGAGCTGTTTTTT. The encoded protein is CASSVGSGTTGELFF.

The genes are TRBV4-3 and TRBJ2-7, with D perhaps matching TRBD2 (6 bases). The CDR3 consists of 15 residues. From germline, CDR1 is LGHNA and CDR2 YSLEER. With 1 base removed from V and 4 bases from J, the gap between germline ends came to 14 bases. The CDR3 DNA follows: TGCGCCAGCAGCCAAGGGGGCGGGACCTTATACGAGCAGTACTTC. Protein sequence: CASSQGGGTLYEQYF.

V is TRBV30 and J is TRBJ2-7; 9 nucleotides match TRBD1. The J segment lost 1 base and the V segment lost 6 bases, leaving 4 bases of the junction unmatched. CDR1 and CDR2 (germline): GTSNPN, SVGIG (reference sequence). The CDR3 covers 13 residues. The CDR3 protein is CACGDRASYEQYF. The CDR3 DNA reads TGTGCCTGCGGGGACAGGGCTTCCTACGAGCAGTACTTC.

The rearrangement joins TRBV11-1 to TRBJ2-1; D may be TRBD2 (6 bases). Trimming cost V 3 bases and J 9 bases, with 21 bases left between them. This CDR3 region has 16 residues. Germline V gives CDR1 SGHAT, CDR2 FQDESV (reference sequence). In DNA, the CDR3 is TGTGCCAGCAGCTTTTGGTCCCTAGCGAGTGGAGCTGAGCAGTTCTTC. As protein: CASSFWSLASGAEQFF.

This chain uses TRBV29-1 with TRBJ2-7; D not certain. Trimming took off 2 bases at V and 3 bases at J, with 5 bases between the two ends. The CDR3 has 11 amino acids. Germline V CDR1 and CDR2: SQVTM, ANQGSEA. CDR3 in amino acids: CSVEMDYEQYF. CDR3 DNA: TGCAGCGTTGAAATGGACTACGAGCAGTACTTC.

CDR3 sequence: CASSPLGVPNTEAFF. CDR3 DNA sequence: TGCGCCAGCAGCCCGCTTGGGGTACCGAACACTGAAGCTTTCTTT. The chain has TRBV5-1 and TRBJ1-1, with no clear D. There are 15 residues in the CDR3. Germline-derived CDR1 and CDR2 are SGHRS and YFSETQ. V lost 4 bases, J lost 1 base, and 14 bases lay in between.

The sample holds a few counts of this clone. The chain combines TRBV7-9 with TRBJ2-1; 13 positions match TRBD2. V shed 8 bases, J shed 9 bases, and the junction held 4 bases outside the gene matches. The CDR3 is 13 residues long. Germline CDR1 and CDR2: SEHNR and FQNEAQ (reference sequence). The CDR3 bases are TGTGCCAGCGGACTAGCGGGAGTGGGTGAGCAGTTCTTC. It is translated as CASGLAGVGEQFF. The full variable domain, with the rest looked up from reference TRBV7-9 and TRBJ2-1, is DTGVSQNPRHKITKRGQNVTFRCDPISEHNRLYWYRQTLGQGPEFLTYFQNEAQLEKSRLLSDRFSAERPKGSFSTLEIQRTEQGDSAMYLCASGLAGVGEQFFGPGTRLTVL.

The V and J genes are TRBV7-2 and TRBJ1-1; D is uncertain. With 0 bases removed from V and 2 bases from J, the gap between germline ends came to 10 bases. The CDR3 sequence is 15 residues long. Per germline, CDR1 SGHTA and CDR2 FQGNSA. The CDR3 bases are TGTGCCAGCAGCTTAGCGGCGGAAAGAAACACTGAAGCTTTCTTT. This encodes CASSLAAERNTEAFF. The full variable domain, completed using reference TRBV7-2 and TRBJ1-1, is GAGVSQSPSNKVTEKGKDVELRCDPISGHTALYWYRQSLGQGLEFLIYFQGNSAPDKSGLPSDRFSAERTGGSVSTLTIQRTQQEDSAVYLCASSLAAERNTEAFFGQGTRLTVV.

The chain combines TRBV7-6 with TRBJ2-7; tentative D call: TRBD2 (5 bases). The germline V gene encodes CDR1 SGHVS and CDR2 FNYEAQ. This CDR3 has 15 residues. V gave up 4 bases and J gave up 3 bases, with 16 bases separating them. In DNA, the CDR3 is TGTGCCAGCAGCTCTAGCATGTCGCCCTACTACGAGCAGTACTTC. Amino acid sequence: CASSSSMSPYYEQYF.

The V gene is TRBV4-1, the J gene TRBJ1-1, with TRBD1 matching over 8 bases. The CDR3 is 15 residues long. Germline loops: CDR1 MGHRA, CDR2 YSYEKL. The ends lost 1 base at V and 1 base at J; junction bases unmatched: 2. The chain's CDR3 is CASSQVGTGNTEAFF. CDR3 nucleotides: TGCGCCAGCAGCCAAGTCGGGACAGGGAACACTGAAGCTTTCTTT.

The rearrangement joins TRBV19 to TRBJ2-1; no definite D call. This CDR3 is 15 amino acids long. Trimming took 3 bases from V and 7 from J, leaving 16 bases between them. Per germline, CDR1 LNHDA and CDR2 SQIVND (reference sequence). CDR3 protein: CASSIGVGQENEQFF. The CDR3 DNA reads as TGTGCCAGTAGTATTGGAGTAGGTCAGGAGAATGAGCAGTTCTTC. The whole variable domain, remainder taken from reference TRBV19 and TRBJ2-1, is DGGITQSPKYLFRKEGQNVTLSCEQNLNHDAMYWYRQDPGQGLRLIYYSQIVNDFQKGDIAEGYSVSREKKESFPLTVTSAQKNPTAFYLCASSIGVGQENEQFFGPGTRLTVL.